Below are 25 T cell receptor beta chains sequenced from a single sample in a study of tumor-infiltrating lymphocytes in oesophageal squamous cell carcinoma. TCRdb independently ran MiXCR on the PCR reads; one entry per CDR3 protein. The sample shows about 11,000 distinct CDR3 sequences, around 58% of them seen only once. Sequencing was done on a sample of esophageal tumor tissue. These receptors originate from a male donor with esophageal squamous cell carcinoma.

The table lists this clonotype with many counts. The rearrangement uses TRBV14 and TRBJ2-5; 11 bases align to TRBD2. The J call may be faulty, since TRBJ2-7 better matches the DNA end. The CDR3 is 16 residues long. Germline V gene sequence: CDR1 SGHDN, CDR2 FVKESK. The CDR3 is CASSRWGSGRAYEQYF. The CDR3 nucleotides read TGTGCCAGCAGCCGCTGGGGTAGCGGGAGGGCCTACGAGCAGTACTTC.

This clonotype was detected a few times. The rearrangement links TRBV7-2 to TRBJ2-1, with D tentatively TRBD1 or TRBD2 (5 bases each). CDR1 SGHTA and CDR2 FQGNSA come from the germline V gene. Trimming removed 0 bases from V and 9 bases from J, with 9 bases in between. CDR3 length: 13 residues. CDR3 residues: CASSLAGVGEQFF. The CDR3 DNA reads TGTGCCAGCAGCTTAGCGGGGGTGGGTGAGCAGTTCTTC. The full variable domain, its missing parts supplied by reference TRBV7-2 and TRBJ2-1, is GAGVSQSPSNKVTEKGKDVELRCDPISGHTALYWYRQSLGQGLEFLIYFQGNSAPDKSGLPSDRFSAERTGGSVSTLTIQRTQQEDSAVYLCASSLAGVGEQFFGPGTRLTVL.

This clonotype is medium-sized. The chain has TRBV12-3 or TRBV12-4 and TRBJ2-7; 9 nucleotides agree with TRBD2. The CDR3 is 14 amino acids. J lost 9 bases, V lost 6 bases, and 12 bases had no gene match. The CDR3 is CASSFSFPSGTQYF. Written as DNA, the CDR3 is TGTGCCAGCAGCTTCTCTTTTCCTAGCGGGACGCAGTACTTC.

This sequence joins TRBV7-3 and TRBJ2-3; no clear D. The CDR3 runs to 14 residues. V was cut by 2 bases and J by 6 bases, with 12 bases left in between. Germline CDR1 SGHTA, CDR2 FQGTGA. In DNA form, the CDR3 reads TGTGCCAGCAGCTTACGGCAACCTGGGGATACGCAGTATTTT. It is translated as CASSLRQPGDTQYF.

The sample holds many counts of this clonotype. This chain uses TRBV9 with TRBJ1-6, with unresolved D. Germline assignment: CDR1 SGDLS and CDR2 YYNGEE. V was cut by 1 base and J by 0 bases, with 2 bases left in between. This CDR3 has 14 residues. As DNA, the CDR3 is TGTGCCAGCAGCGTAAACTCCTATAATTCACCCCTCCACTTT. Translating gives CASSVNSYNSPLHF.

The chain joins TRBV10-2 to TRBJ2-4; unclear D gene. The DNA end favors TRBJ2-5, so the J call may be wrong. Germline V gene sequence: CDR1 WSHSY, CDR2 SAAADI. The CDR3 has 14 residues. CDR3 residues: CASSGWAAQETQYF. CDR3 in DNA: TGCGCCAGCAGTGGATGGGCGGCCCAAGAGACCCAGTACTTC.

This clonotype has only one observation. The chain has TRBV11-2 and TRBJ2-3, with TRBD2 identical over 7 bases. The J call may not be correct, given that the DNA end is closer to TRBJ2-5. Germline assignment: CDR1 SGHAT and CDR2 FQNNGV. The CDR3 sequence is 15 residues long. CDR3 sequence: CASSLDGTTQETQYF. The CDR3, as DNA: TGTGCCAGCAGCTTAGATGGGACTACCCAAGAGACCCAGTACTTC.

The J gene is TRBJ1-5, the V gene TRBV11-2; no clear D gene. Trimming stripped 0 bases from V and 9 bases from J, with 12 bases between. The length of the CDR3 is 14 residues. Germline values: CDR1 SGHAT, CDR2 FQNNGV. The CDR3 is CASSLDREPRPQHF. DNA of the CDR3: TGTGCCAGCAGCTTAGACCGCGAGCCTCGGCCCCAGCATTTT.

This clonotype has only a few counts. The chain carries TRBV7-3 and TRBJ2-5, with 8 bases fitting TRBD1. The DNA end is more similar to TRBJ2-7, so the J call may be wrong. CDR1 and CDR2 from the germline V gene are SGHTA and FQGTGA. CDR3 size: 14 residues. In nucleotides, the CDR3 is TGTGCCAGCAGCTCCGGGGGACAGGCCTACGAGCAGTACTTC. Encoded protein: CASSSGGQAYEQYF.

The rearrangement joins TRBV7-3 to TRBJ2-5; 13 nucleotides align to TRBD2. V dropped 5 bases and J dropped 4; count of bases not matched to a gene: 10. The CDR3 totals 17 residues. Germline loops: CDR1 SGHTA, CDR2 FQGTGA. The CDR3 DNA follows: TGTGCCAGCAGCGAAACTCCGGGACTAGCGGGAAGAGAGACCCAGTACTTC. It codes for CASSETPGLAGRETQYF.

The J gene is TRBJ2-5, the V gene TRBV10-1, with 11 bases matching TRBD2. J was trimmed by 11 bases and V by 5 bases; bases with no gene match: 13. The CDR3 extends over 15 amino acids. Germline CDR1 and CDR2: WNHNN and SYGVQD (reference sequence). This CDR3 is CASSPLAGGPKEQYF. In DNA form, the CDR3 reads TGCGCCAGCAGTCCTTTAGCGGGAGGGCCGAAGGAGCAGTACTTC.

The rearrangement joins TRBV11-3 to TRBJ2-1; D perhaps matches TRBD2 (5 bases). This CDR3 comprises 13 residues. Germline CDR1 reads SGHNT; CDR2 reads YENEEA. V was pared by 0 bases and J by 7 bases, with 7 bases between. The CDR3 sequence: CASSLDRGNEQFF. The DNA of the CDR3 is TGTGCCAGCAGCTTAGATCGAGGGAATGAGCAGTTCTTC.

The CDR3 loop is CASSKAGTVKETQYF. DNA of the CDR3: TGTGCCAGCAGTAAGGCCGGGACAGTGAAAGAGACCCAGTACTTC. The chain recombines TRBV7-4 with TRBJ2-1, with 7 nucleotides matching TRBD1. The end of the DNA fits TRBJ2-5 better, so the J call may be wrong. Germline V CDR1 and CDR2: SGHVT, SQSDAQ. The CDR3 spans 15 residues.

This clonotype was picked up many times. The chain uses TRBV7-6 and TRBJ2-1; 10 bases line up with TRBD2. After removal of 0 bases from V and 6 bases from J, the junction contained 5 bases not matched to a gene. CDR3 length equals 16 residues. Germline assignment: CDR1 SGHVS and CDR2 FNYEAQ. CDR3 loop: CASSLATASGSNEQFF. The CDR3 DNA is TGTGCCAGCAGCTTAGCCACGGCTAGCGGGAGCAATGAGCAGTTCTTC. Filled out from reference TRBV7-6 and TRBJ2-1, the complete variable domain reads GAGVSQSPRYKVTKRGQDVALRCDPISGHVSLYWYRQALGQGPEFLTYFNYEAQQDKSGLPNDRFSAERPEGSISTLTIQRTEQRDSAMYRCASSLATASGSNEQFFGPGTRLTVL.

This clonotype rates as medium-sized. The chain uses TRBV6-1 and TRBJ2-1; 15 bases are shared with TRBD2. V shed 0 bases, J shed 8 bases, and the junction held 5 bases outside the gene matches. This CDR3 contains 17 residues. Germline V gene lookup returns CDR1 MNHNS and CDR2 SASEGT. The CDR3 region is CASSEAVGLAGGDEQFF. The CDR3 coding sequence is TGTGCCAGCAGTGAAGCGGTTGGACTAGCGGGAGGGGATGAGCAGTTCTTC.

The V gene is TRBV5-1, the J gene TRBJ2-6, with D unresolved. This CDR3 has 16 amino acids. V was trimmed by 4 bases and J by 0 bases, leaving 11 bases between them. Germline assignment: CDR1 SGHRS and CDR2 YFSETQ. The CDR3 DNA is TGCGCCAGCAGCCTCCCTCTAGTCTCTGGGGCCAACGTCCTGACTTTC. Translated, it gives CASSLPLVSGANVLTF.

This clonotype was seen a handful of times. This likely comes from a read error, as the CDR3 has no conserved phenylalanine or tryptophan at its end. No DNA is shown, since the ends of the CDR3 on it are uncertain; the CDR3 is the one TCRdb lists. This CDR3 reads CASSLALTGNYGYTFGS. This chain links TRBV7-8 with TRBJ2-7; the tabulated D call, TRBD1, remains unverified against the DNA. Germline CDR1 SGHVS, CDR2 FQNEAQ. The CDR3 region is 17 residues in length, termini included.

In its sample, this clonotype was seen many times. The rearrangement uses TRBV2 and TRBJ1-1, with unresolved D. Germline CDR1 reads SNHLY; CDR2 reads FYNNEI. This CDR3 region has 13 residues. With 5 bases removed from V and 11 bases from J, the gap between germline ends came to 18 bases. The CDR3, as DNA: TGTGCCAGCAGTAAGGACCGCCCCGGGGAGGCTTTCTTT. This sequence encodes CASSKDRPGEAFF.

This clonotype was seen more than once but under ten times. The rearrangement joins TRBV28 to TRBJ2-7; D is perhaps TRBD1 (6 bases). The J call is in doubt because the DNA end fits TRBJ2-5 better. The CDR3 totals 16 residues. Germline V gene data show CDR1 as MDHEN and CDR2 as SYDVKM. The CDR3 loop reads CASSPTGTYNSETQYF. CDR3 DNA sequence: TGTGCCAGCAGTCCGACCGGGACATACAACTCCGAGACCCAGTACTTC.

The gene calls are TRBV20-1 and TRBJ2-1; D possibly matches TRBD1 or TRBD2 (5 bases each). The DNA end lines up better with TRBJ2-7; the J call may be wrong. The CDR3 length is 13 residues. Looked up from germline, CDR1 is DFQATT and CDR2 is SNEGSKA (reference sequence). The CDR3 loop reads CSASSGTNNEQYF. The CDR3 bases are TGCAGTGCTTCCTCCGGGACCAACAACGAGCAGTACTTC.

With respect to this clonotype: This may stem from a read error, because a much larger clone lies one nucleotide away. This sequence joins TRBV6-1 and TRBJ2-5; no clear D gene. Germline V gene sequence: CDR1 MNHNS, CDR2 SASEGT. V gave up 5 bases and J gave up 1 base, with 11 bases separating them. This CDR3 is 14 amino acids long. CDR3 residues: CASSRRAVQETQYF. CDR3 sequence (DNA): TGTGCCAGCAGTAGAAGGGCGGTCCAAGAGACCCAGTACTTC.

V and J are TRBV27 and TRBJ2-5; 9 nucleotides match TRBD1. With V trimmed by 6 bases and J by 11 bases, 16 bases remained unmatched. The CDR3 is made up of 15 amino acids. Germline assignment: CDR1 MNHEY and CDR2 SMNVEV (reference sequence). The CDR3 DNA reads TGTGCCAGCAGGAACAGGGGGCTAGCGGTCAATGAGCAGTACTTC. It yields the protein CASRNRGLAVNEQYF.

The gene calls are TRBV7-9 and TRBJ2-5, with 8 nucleotides matching TRBD1. The assigned J gene may be wrong: the sequence end matches TRBJ2-7 better. Per germline, CDR1 SEHNR and CDR2 FQNEAQ (reference sequence). The CDR3 is 14 residues long. CDR3 nucleotide sequence: TGTGCCAGCAGCTTAGGGACAGGGAGCCACGAGCAGTACTTC. It specifies CASSLGTGSHEQYF.

This clonotype was recorded only once. The gene calls are TRBV3-1 and TRBJ2-1; TRBD2 matches 12 bases. CDR3 size: 14 residues. Germline V gives CDR1 LGHDT, CDR2 YNNKEL (reference sequence). The trim removed 0 bases at V and 13 bases at J, leaving 4 bases unmatched. This chain's CDR3 is CASSQDLAGGEQFF. In DNA, the CDR3 is TGTGCCAGCAGCCAAGATCTAGCGGGAGGGGAACAGTTCTTC.

This clonotype has ten or more counts. The CDR3 is CASSLMQAGYGYTF. As DNA, the CDR3 is TGCGCCAGCAGCTTGATGCAGGCGGGCTATGGCTACACCTTC. This chain links TRBV5-1 with TRBJ1-2, with unresolved D. The CDR3 is 14 residues long. V shed 1 base and J shed 4 bases, with 11 bases lying between them. Per the germline V gene, CDR1 is SGHRS and CDR2 is YFSETQ. Drawing the rest from reference TRBV5-1 and TRBJ1-2, the complete variable domain is KAGVTQTPRYLIKTRGQQVTLSCSPISGHRSVSWYQQTPGQGLQFLFEYFSETQRNKGNFPGRFSGRQFSNSRSEMNVSTLELGDSALYLCASSLMQAGYGYTFGSGTRLTVV.